The 17 T cell receptor beta chains in this list originate from one sample, sequenced in a study of beta chain features in type 1 diabetes. The study, taken as a whole, reports: All four CD4+ subsets from Type 1 diabetes patients carried moderately but significantly shorter TCRB CDR3s.

No antigen has been identified for these receptors. Sequencing targeted expressed TCRB transcripts, as all isolated RNA had been reverse transcribed. Profiling relied on immunoSEQ multiplex PCR, and the TCRdb table lists in-frame clones only, not all of them. The data show approximately 730,000 clones, around 15% seen once. The sequencing input was naive CD4+ T cells from blood. These receptors all come from a man between 18 and 29 years old with type 1 diabetes.

This clone occurred a few times. V usage is TRBV2 and J usage is TRBJ1-3; D is possibly TRBD1 (5 bases). The CDR3 consists of 15 residues. Germline V gene data show CDR1 as SNHLY and CDR2 as FYNNEI. The V end was cut by 5 bases, the J end by 0 bases, with 11 bases between. CDR3 residues: CASSTQGNSGNTIYF. The CDR3 coding sequence is TGTGCCAGCAGTACGCAGGGCAACTCTGGAAACACCATATATTTT. Using reference TRBV2 and TRBJ1-3 for the parts outside the CDR3, the full variable domain is EPEVTQTPSHQVTQMGQEVILRCVPISNHLYFYWYRQILGQKVEFLVSFYNNEISEKSEIFDDQFSVERPDGSNFTLKIRSTKLEDSAMYFCASSTQGNSGNTIYFGEGSWLTVV.

The chain employs TRBV11-2 and TRBJ2-1; D might be TRBD1 (5 bases). CDR3 size: 13 residues. The germline V and J ends were trimmed by 5 bases and 10 bases, with 15 bases remaining between them. CDR1 is SGHAT, CDR2 FQNNGV, per germline. Here the CDR3 DNA reads TGTGCCAGCAGCCCATCAGGGCAGGTAGAGCAGTTCTTC. Translation: CASSPSGQVEQFF.

The V and J genes are TRBV5-8 and TRBJ1-4, with a possible D match to TRBD1 (5 bases). The V gene's germline CDR1 is SGHTS and CDR2 YDEGEE. V shed 4 bases and J shed 5 bases, with 12 bases lying between them. The CDR3 spans 14 residues. CDR3 sequence reads: CASSPGIHNEKLFF. CDR3 in DNA: TGTGCCAGCAGCCCAGGGATCCACAATGAAAAACTGTTTTTT.

This clone was observed a handful of times. CDR3 protein: CASSQNSGQASWGGYTF. CDR3 coding DNA: TGCGCCAGCAGCCAAAACTCGGGCCAGGCCTCTTGGGGGGGCTACACCTTC. This chain joins TRBV4-1 and TRBJ1-2; possibly TRBD1 for D (5 bases). CDR3 length equals 17 residues. Germline V gene data show CDR1 as MGHRA and CDR2 as YSYEKL. V lost 2 bases and J 8 bases, leaving 24 bases between the germline ends.

The table lists this clone with a few counts. This chain connects TRBV7-7 to TRBJ2-5; no clear D gene. This CDR3 region has 12 residues. Trimming pared 5 bases from V and 5 bases from J, leaving 9 bases between. In germline, CDR1 is SSHAT, CDR2 FNYEAQ (reference sequence). The CDR3 here is CASSNGPETQYF. In DNA form, the CDR3 reads TGTGCCAGCAGCAACGGTCCGGAGACCCAGTACTTC.

V and J are TRBV20-1 and TRBJ2-7; D uncertain. V was shortened by 6 bases and J by 0 bases, with 6 bases between the two germline ends. CDR1 is DFQATT, CDR2 SNEGSKA, per germline (reference sequence). The CDR3 loop spans 11 amino acids. CDR3 amino acids: CSAFNSYEQYF. CDR3 DNA sequence: TGCAGTGCCTTTAACTCCTACGAGCAGTACTTC.

CDR3 sequence reads: CAISGVADTQYF. CDR3 nucleotide sequence: TGTGCCATCAGCGGGGTTGCAGATACGCAGTATTTT. V gene TRBV10-3 combines with J gene TRBJ2-3; D possibly corresponds to TRBD2 (5 bases). Germline CDR1 ENHRY, CDR2 SYGVKD. The ends were cut back, 6 bases at V and 4 bases at J, with 8 bases in the middle. The CDR3 covers 12 residues.

This clone was counted a few times. This sequence joins TRBV7-3 and TRBJ1-1; TRBD1 is a possible D gene (5 bases). V lost 5 bases, J lost 1 base, and 8 bases lay in between. This CDR3 is built from 13 residues. The germline V gene encodes CDR1 SGHTA and CDR2 FQGTGA. In DNA form, the CDR3 reads TGTGCCAGCAGCCAGCAGGGGAACACTGAAGCTTTCTTT. Protein sequence: CASSQQGNTEAFF.

This rearrangement joins TRBV5-1 to TRBJ2-3; 12 nucleotides line up with TRBD2. Germline V lookup: CDR1 SGHRS, CDR2 YFSETQ. Germline trimming cut 3 bases from V and 6 bases from J; bases unmatched to any gene: 11. This CDR3 comprises 17 residues. The CDR3 region is CASSSSGTSGPGDTQYF. DNA of the CDR3: TGCGCCAGCAGCTCCTCCGGGACTAGCGGGCCGGGGGATACGCAGTATTTT.

Remarks on this clone: In the same sample, other DNA sequences code for this CDR3. The chain has TRBV5-4 and TRBJ1-1; D remains ambiguous. Germline V gives CDR1 SGHNT, CDR2 YYREEE (reference sequence). V was clipped by 0 bases and J by 1 base, with 7 bases between them. The CDR3 loop spans 14 amino acids. The CDR3 DNA sequence: TGTGCCAGCAGCTTGGATCCAGGGAACACTGAAGCTTTCTTT. Translating gives CASSLDPGNTEAFF. The variable domain in full, with the rest retrieved from reference TRBV5-4 and TRBJ1-1, is ETGVTQSPTHLIKTRGQQVTLRCSSQSGHNTVSWYQQALGQGPQFIFQYYREEENGRGNFPPRFSGLQFPNYSSELNVNALELDDSALYLCASSLDPGNTEAFFGQGTRLTVV.

This chain joins TRBV30 and TRBJ2-5; D is uncertain. V was clipped by 5 bases and J by 5 bases, with 12 bases between them. Per the germline V gene, CDR1 is GTSNPN and CDR2 is SVGIG (reference sequence). CDR3 length: 12 amino acids. Here the CDR3 DNA reads TGTGCCTGGCGTGGGTCGGTGGAGACCCAGTACTTC. The encoded protein is CAWRGSVETQYF.

The CDR3 DNA follows: TGTGCCAGCAGCTTTAGGGGGCTCAGCACAGATACGCAGTATTTT. This gives the protein CASSFRGLSTDTQYF. The rearrangement uses TRBV11-2 and TRBJ2-3, with 7 nucleotides matching TRBD1. V shed 3 bases and J 0 bases; nucleotides not matched to a gene: 3. The V gene's germline CDR1 is SGHAT and CDR2 FQNNGV. This CDR3 contains 15 residues. Based on the CDR3 plus reference TRBV11-2 and TRBJ2-3, the full variable domain is EAGVAQSPRYKIIEKRQSVAFWCNPISGHATLYWYQQILGQGPKLLIQFQNNGVVDDSQLPKDRFSAERLKGVDSTLKIQPAKLEDSAVYLCASSFRGLSTDTQYFGPGTRLTVL.

A word on this clone: The junction departs from germline at one end; a sequencing error may be responsible. Here the CDR3 reads CASSTHTTGGGYSYTF. The CDR3 DNA is TGTGCCAGTAGTACCCATACGACAGGGGGAGGCTATAGCTACACCTTC. The chain carries TRBV30 and TRBJ1-2; TRBD1 agrees at 9 bases. Germline values: CDR1 GTSNPN, CDR2 SVGIG (reference sequence). The CDR3 totals 16 residues.

This clone was seen more than once but under ten times. This chain uses TRBV2 with TRBJ2-5; 9 bases map to TRBD2. The CDR3 runs to 15 residues. Germline V CDR1 and CDR2: SNHLY, FYNNEI. The ends lost 0 bases at V and 5 bases at J; junction bases unmatched: 4. The CDR3, as DNA: TGTGCCAGCAGTGAAGCGCGGGGGGGCCGGGAGACCCAGTACTTC. Residues: CASSEARGGRETQYF.

The chain carries TRBV5-1 and TRBJ1-6; D perhaps matches TRBD1 (5 bases). The CDR3 contains 14 residues. V was trimmed by 7 bases and J by 8 bases, leaving 16 bases between them. Germline CDR1 is SGHRS and CDR2 is YFSETQ. The CDR3 sequence: CASSGGGADSPLHF. The CDR3 nucleotides read TGCGCCAGCTCCGGCGGGGGTGCTGATTCACCCCTCCACTTT.

This clone was seen a handful of times. V usage is TRBV2 and J usage is TRBJ2-2; the match to TRBD1 covers 8 bases. The CDR3 has 14 residues. CDR1 is SNHLY, CDR2 FYNNEI, per germline. Germline trimming cut 6 bases from V and 3 bases from J; bases unmatched to any gene: 3. Written as DNA, the CDR3 is TGTGCCAGCAGGCTGACAGGGGACACCGGGGAGCTGTTTTTT. As protein: CASRLTGDTGELFF.

Of note for this clone: A much larger clone is a single base away; this may be a read error. The V and J genes are TRBV6-1 and TRBJ2-5; D remains ambiguous. Germline CDR1 is MNHNS and CDR2 is SASEGT. V shed 1 base and J shed 6 bases, with 3 bases lying between them. The CDR3 is made up of 11 amino acids. DNA of the CDR3: TGTGCCAGCAGTGAAGAACAGACCCAGTACTTC. It translates to CASSEEQTQYF.